One and the same sample provided the 32 T cell receptor beta chains below, sequenced in a study of siplizumab effects on memory and regulatory T cells. TCRdb's table, derived via immunoSEQ multiplex PCR, lists solely in-frame clones and lacks some. The profile shows 100,000 or so clones, about 91% of them singletons. What was sequenced was CD4+ T cells sorted from blood. All receptors derive from a human donor in good health. Some clones in this sample may be carry-over from other donors' samples.

This chain joins TRBV18 and TRBJ1-1; the match to TRBD1 covers 11 bases. Per the germline V gene, CDR1 is KGHSH and CDR2 is LQKENI. V lost 3 bases to trimming and J lost 0 bases; unmatched junction nucleotides: 3. The CDR3 runs 16 residues. In nucleotides, the CDR3 is TGTGCCAGCTCACCTGGGACAGGGGGTTTGAACACTGAAGCTTTCTTT. Its translation is CASSPGTGGLNTEAFF.

This clone is a singleton in its sample. The V gene is TRBV6-1, the J gene TRBJ1-1; D unresolved. Germline V gene data show CDR1 as MNHNS and CDR2 as SASEGT. V lost 6 bases and J lost 3, with 8 bases in between. The CDR3 is made up of 12 amino acids. CDR3 bases: TGTGCCAGCAGCGAGGGATACACTGAAGCTTTCTTT. It is translated as CASSEGYTEAFF.

The chain has TRBV6-5 and TRBJ2-2; 7 nucleotides line up with TRBD1. This CDR3 is built from 15 residues. V shed 2 bases, J shed 8 bases, and the junction held 8 bases outside the gene matches. Germline CDR1 is MNHEY and CDR2 is SVGAGI. CDR3 amino acids: CASSYPRTGNGELFF. The CDR3 DNA reads as TGTGCCAGCAGTTACCCGCGGACAGGAAATGGGGAGCTGTTTTTT.

This clone was recorded a few times. CDR3 nucleotide sequence: TGTGCCAGCAGCTGGACCCAGGGGGGTGAGCAGTTCTTC. Encoded protein: CASSWTQGGEQFF. The chain uses TRBV7-3 and TRBJ2-1; D possibly corresponds to TRBD1 (7 bases). Trimming shortened V by 4 bases and J by 9 bases, and 13 bases separated the two germline ends. Germline-derived CDR1 and CDR2 are SGHTA and FQGTGA. The CDR3 sequence is 13 residues long.

The CDR3 DNA sequence: TGTGCCAGTAGATACAGGGGAAAGGACCCACTAGCCAAAAACATTCAGTACTTC. This encodes CASRYRGKDPLAKNIQYF. The rearrangement uses TRBV19 and TRBJ2-4, with TRBD1 identical over 7 bases. This CDR3 comprises 18 residues. Trimming at V came to 6 bases and at J to 0 bases, leaving 14 bases not matched to a gene. Germline CDR1 and CDR2: LNHDA and SQIVND (reference sequence). Looking up the rest from reference TRBV19 and TRBJ2-4 gives the full variable domain: DGGITQSPKYLFRKEGQNVTLSCEQNLNHDAMYWYRQDPGQGLRLIYYSQIVNDFQKGDIAEGYSVSREKKESFPLTVTSAQKNPTAFYLCASRYRGKDPLAKNIQYFGAGTRLSVL.

The rearrangement joins TRBV9 to TRBJ2-1, with 9 bases identical to TRBD2. There are 16 residues in the CDR3. CDR1 is SGDLS and CDR2 is YYNGEE in the germline V gene. The J segment lost 8 bases and the V segment lost 0 bases, leaving 9 bases of the junction unmatched. The CDR3 loop reads CASSVALREGWDEQFF. The CDR3, as DNA: TGTGCCAGCAGCGTAGCTTTGCGGGAGGGCTGGGATGAGCAGTTCTTC.

The chain joins TRBV7-2 to TRBJ2-3; a possible D gene is TRBD2 (7 bases). In germline, CDR1 is SGHTA, CDR2 FQGNSA. The ends were cut back, 2 bases at V and 6 bases at J, with 21 bases in the middle. The CDR3 is 17 amino acids. DNA of the CDR3: TGTGCCAGCAGCTTAAGGGGGACTATGTTGGGGGCCGATACGCAGTATTTT. This translates into CASSLRGTMLGADTQYF.

V and J are TRBV20-1 and TRBJ2-7; no clear D. V was trimmed by 4 bases and J by 4 bases, leaving 8 bases between them. CDR1 and CDR2 from the germline V gene are DFQATT and SNEGSKA (reference sequence). CDR3 length: 11 residues. The CDR3 reads CSATTPYEQYF. In DNA, the CDR3 is TGCAGTGCTACAACCCCGTACGAGCAGTACTTC.

The rearrangement uses TRBV15 and TRBJ1-1; no reliable D call. The CDR3 extends over 18 amino acids. Germline CDR1 is LNHNV and CDR2 is YYDKDF (reference sequence). Trimming removed 0 bases from V and 8 bases from J, with 25 bases in between. The DNA of the CDR3 is TGTGCCACCAGCAGAGAATTATCTCGGACGGCCCTACCTGTAGAAGCTTTCTTT. Translating it yields CATSRELSRTALPVEAFF. Variable domain in full (rest from reference TRBV15 and TRBJ1-1): DAMVIQNPRYQVTQFGKPVTLSCSQTLNHNVMYWYQQKSSQAPKLLFHYYDKDFNNEADTPDNFQSRRPNTSFCFLDIRSPGLGDTAMYLCATSRELSRTALPVEAFFGQGTRLTVV.

The chain joins TRBV28 to TRBJ2-1; perhaps TRBD2 as D (5 bases). Germline CDR1 reads MDHEN; CDR2 reads SYDVKM. Trimming cost V 6 bases and J 4 bases, with 16 bases left between them. This CDR3 region has 15 residues. The CDR3 bases are TGTGCCAGCAGCCTCCGGGGTCGATTATACAATGAGCAGTTCTTC. This sequence encodes CASSLRGRLYNEQFF. The whole variable domain, filled in from reference TRBV28 and TRBJ2-1, reads DVKVTQSSRYLVKRTGEKVFLECVQDMDHENMFWYRQDPGLGLRLIYFSYDVKMKEKGDIPEGYSVSREKKERFSLILESASTNQTSMYLCASSLRGRLYNEQFFGPGTRLTVL.

The chain uses TRBV6-5 and TRBJ1-2, with 10 positions matching TRBD1. The ends lost 6 bases at V and 5 bases at J; junction bases unmatched: 6. This CDR3 is built from 14 residues. Germline loops: CDR1 MNHEY, CDR2 SVGAGI. Here the CDR3 reads CASRGQGRGYGYTF. Here the CDR3 DNA reads TGTGCCAGCAGGGGACAGGGGAGAGGGTATGGCTACACCTTC.

The chain uses TRBV6-1 and TRBJ1-1; D unclear. CDR1 is MNHNS and CDR2 is SASEGT in the germline V gene. This CDR3 has 14 amino acids. V was cut by 1 base and J by 3 bases, with 9 bases left in between. CDR3 in amino acids: CASSEDFKDTEAFF. Written as DNA, the CDR3 is TGTGCCAGCAGTGAAGATTTTAAGGACACTGAAGCTTTCTTT.

The J gene is TRBJ1-1, the V gene TRBV2; D is unclear. CDR1 and CDR2 from the germline V gene are SNHLY and FYNNEI. The length of the CDR3 is 13 residues. V lost 4 bases, J lost 0 bases, and 6 bases lay in between. This CDR3 is CASSVSLNTEAFF. CDR3 in DNA: TGTGCCAGCAGTGTCTCCTTGAACACTGAAGCTTTCTTT. Variable domain in full (rest from reference TRBV2 and TRBJ1-1): EPEVTQTPSHQVTQMGQEVILRCVPISNHLYFYWYRQILGQKVEFLVSFYNNEISEKSEIFDDQFSVERPDGSNFTLKIRSTKLEDSAMYFCASSVSLNTEAFFGQGTRLTVV.

The CDR3 nucleotides are TGCGCCAGCAGCCATAGCGGGAGCTCCTACGAGCAGTACTTC. Amino acid sequence: CASSHSGSSYEQYF. The chain has TRBV5-1 and TRBJ2-7, with 9 positions matching TRBD2. The ends lost 4 bases at V and 0 bases at J; junction bases unmatched: 2. Germline V gene lookup returns CDR1 SGHRS and CDR2 YFSETQ. This CDR3 region has 14 residues.

V and J are TRBV5-6 and TRBJ2-3; D is uncertain. V lost 1 base, J lost 0 bases, and 21 bases lay in between. Looked up from germline, CDR1 is SGHDT and CDR2 is YYEEEE. The CDR3 sequence is 19 residues long. The CDR3 loop is CASSLLGSNAVPSTDTQYF. In nucleotides, the CDR3 is TGTGCCAGCAGCTTGTTAGGTAGTAATGCGGTTCCTAGCACAGATACGCAGTATTTT.

V gene TRBV2 combines with J gene TRBJ1-4; unclear D gene. V was trimmed by 9 bases and J by 5 bases, leaving 10 bases between them. CDR1 and CDR2 (germline): SNHLY, FYNNEI. The CDR3 consists of 12 residues. The CDR3 DNA reads as TGTGCCAGTAACGACGGAAATGAAAAACTGTTTTTT. This codes for CASNDGNEKLFF.

This clone has just a few counts. The chain recombines TRBV19 with TRBJ1-5; D uncertain. Germline lookup yields CDR1 LNHDA and CDR2 SQIVND (reference sequence). With 7 bases removed from V and 4 bases from J, the gap between germline ends came to 14 bases. This CDR3 is 14 amino acids long. The CDR3 here is CASNRQALNQPQHF. Written as DNA, the CDR3 is TGTGCCAGTAATCGGCAGGCCTTAAATCAGCCCCAGCATTTT.

This sequence joins TRBV7-8 and TRBJ2-3, with 10 bases aligning to TRBD2. Germline CDR1 reads SGHVS; CDR2 reads FQNEAQ. V lost 4 bases, J lost 0 bases, and 7 bases stayed unmatched. This CDR3 is 17 amino acids long. The CDR3 bases are TGTGCCAGCAGCTCAAATCCTAGCGGGAGAAGCACAGATACGCAGTATTTT. Translated: CASSSNPSGRSTDTQYF.

The rearrangement links TRBV7-3 to TRBJ2-7; 8 bases map to TRBD2. Trimming at V came to 4 bases and at J to 5 bases, leaving 13 bases not matched to a gene. The CDR3 is 16 amino acids. From germline, CDR1 is SGHTA and CDR2 FQGTGA. CDR3 in amino acids: CASSSLAGYHLNEQYF. The CDR3 DNA reads as TGTGCCAGCAGCTCATTAGCGGGATACCACTTAAACGAGCAGTACTTC.

The chain joins TRBV5-1 to TRBJ1-1, with D perhaps TRBD1 (5 bases). Germline assignment: CDR1 SGHRS and CDR2 YFSETQ. Deletions cut 4 bases from V and 4 bases from J, with 11 bases between. This CDR3 has 13 amino acids. Written as DNA, the CDR3 is TGCGCCAGCAGCCTGCCGGGGCTCACTGAAGCTTTCTTT. Its protein product is CASSLPGLTEAFF.

The rearrangement joins TRBV9 to TRBJ2-3, with TRBD1 identical over 8 bases. Trimming at V came to 4 bases and at J to 1 base, leaving 5 bases not matched to a gene. Germline values: CDR1 SGDLS, CDR2 YYNGEE. The CDR3 has 15 amino acids. For the CDR3, the DNA is TGTGCCAGCAGCCGTGGGACAGGCGGCACAGATACGCAGTATTTT. It translates to CASSRGTGGTDTQYF.

The chain combines TRBV29-1 with TRBJ2-7, with TRBD1 matching over 7 bases. The CDR3 is 12 amino acids. Unmatched junction bases numbered 7, after V lost 7 bases and J lost 4 bases. In germline, CDR1 is SQVTM, CDR2 ANQGSEA. In DNA, the CDR3 is TGCAGCGCGAGGGACAGCGATTACGAGCAGTACTTC. It encodes CSARDSDYEQYF.

The rearrangement links TRBV11-2 to TRBJ2-1, with D perhaps TRBD1 or TRBD2 (5 bases each). CDR1 is SGHAT, CDR2 FQNNGV, per germline. The CDR3 is 18 amino acids. V was cut by 0 bases and J by 1 base, with 16 bases left in between. The CDR3 bases are TGTGCCAGCAGCTTAGATCGATTCGGGACGACTTCCTACAATGAGCAGTTCTTC. Its protein product is CASSLDRFGTTSYNEQFF.

This chain joins TRBV9 and TRBJ2-1; D ambiguous. Between the trimmed V and J ends, which lost 2 bases and 0 bases, there was a span of 12 bases. Germline assignment: CDR1 SGDLS and CDR2 YYNGEE. The CDR3 consists of 16 residues. This chain's CDR3 is CASSVNSLDSYNEQFF. DNA for the CDR3: TGTGCCAGCAGCGTTAATTCTCTCGACTCCTACAATGAGCAGTTCTTC.

The rearrangement uses TRBV19 and TRBJ2-7; 8 positions match TRBD2. The germline gives CDR1 LNHDA, CDR2 SQIVND (reference sequence). This CDR3 spans 16 amino acids. The trim removed 4 bases at V and 0 bases at J, leaving 8 bases unmatched. CDR3 sequence reads: CASSTPGGRSSYEQYF. The DNA for the CDR3 is TGTGCCAGTAGTACCCCTGGCGGGAGGAGCTCCTACGAGCAGTACTTC.

The table lists this clone with a count of one. V is TRBV6-5 and J is TRBJ2-7; 8 positions match TRBD1. The V gene end was trimmed by 6 bases and the J gene end by 0 bases; junction bases not matched to a gene: 4. The length of the CDR3 is 14 residues. Germline V gene data show CDR1 as MNHEY and CDR2 as SVGAGI. The DNA of the CDR3 is TGTGCCAGCAGATACACAGGGGGCTCCTACGAGCAGTACTTC. Translation gives CASRYTGGSYEQYF.

This sequence joins TRBV4-1 and TRBJ2-7; D unresolved. From germline, CDR1 is MGHRA and CDR2 YSYEKL. This CDR3 has 15 amino acids. V lost 1 base and J lost 5, with 15 bases in between. The chain's CDR3 is CASSQGPTFLDEQYF. CDR3 in DNA: TGCGCCAGCAGCCAAGGACCGACTTTCCTGGACGAGCAGTACTTC.

CDR3 protein: CASRPALGYNEQFF. The CDR3 nucleotides are TGTGCCAGCAGACCAGCACTGGGTTACAATGAGCAGTTCTTC. The chain uses TRBV28 and TRBJ2-1; D ambiguous. This CDR3 comprises 14 residues. Germline CDR1 is MDHEN and CDR2 is SYDVKM. V was cut by 6 bases and J by 4 bases, with 13 bases left in between.

The chain links TRBV10-2 to TRBJ2-7; D gene ambiguous. The CDR3 consists of 14 residues. V was cut by 5 bases and J by 5 bases, with 16 bases left in between. Germline CDR1 WSHSY, CDR2 SAAADI. The CDR3 nucleotides read TGCGCCAGCAGTCCAGTGAGTCCTGGCAACGAGCAGTACTTC. This codes for CASSPVSPGNEQYF.

The J gene is TRBJ1-3, the V gene TRBV18; D may be TRBD1 (6 bases). The CDR3 has 16 residues. V gave up 6 bases and J gave up 0 bases, with 15 bases separating them. The germline V gene has CDR1 KGHSH and CDR2 LQKENI. CDR3 in amino acids: CASSNGQPSSGNTIYF. In DNA form, the CDR3 reads TGTGCCAGCTCGAACGGACAGCCCAGCTCTGGAAACACCATATATTTT.

This clone was recorded only once. J is TRBJ1-2 and V is TRBV29-1, with 10 bases fitting TRBD1. Germline V CDR1 and CDR2: SQVTM, ANQGSEA. The V segment lost 8 bases and the J segment 4 bases; nucleotides outside the gene matches: 7. This CDR3 has 13 residues. Here the CDR3 DNA reads TGCAGCACACGCGGGACAGGGGTCTATGGCTACACCTTC. This sequence encodes CSTRGTGVYGYTF. Complete variable domain (other parts from reference TRBV29-1 and TRBJ1-2): SAVISQKPSRDICQRGTSLTIQCQVDSQVTMMFWYRQQPGQSLTLIATANQGSEATYESGFVIDKFPISRPNLTFSTLTVSNMSPEDSSIYLCSTRGTGVYGYTFGSGTRLTVV.

V gene TRBV2 combines with J gene TRBJ2-1, with 11 bases matching TRBD2. Germline V gene data show CDR1 as SNHLY and CDR2 as FYNNEI. The CDR3 is made up of 15 amino acids. V lost 10 bases and J lost 5; bases outside the gene matches: 10. The CDR3: CATKGLAAKNNEQFF. Written as DNA, the CDR3 is TGTGCCACGAAGGGACTAGCGGCAAAAAACAATGAGCAGTTCTTC. The complete variable domain, with remaining parts taken from reference TRBV2 and TRBJ2-1, reads EPEVTQTPSHQVTQMGQEVILRCVPISNHLYFYWYRQILGQKVEFLVSFYNNEISEKSEIFDDQFSVERPDGSNFTLKIRSTKLEDSAMYFCATKGLAAKNNEQFFGPGTRLTVL.